Listed below are T cell receptor beta chains from one sample, sequenced in a study of T cell responses to AZD1222 COVID-19 vaccine. The data were produced by immunoSEQ multiplex PCR, yet TCRdb's version contains in-frame clones alone and is incomplete. The data show 110,000 or so clones, around 84% seen once. This sample comprised peripheral blood, obtained 28 days after the second AZD1222 dose. The source is an adult who received the AZD1222 COVID-19 vaccine. Each CDR3 is given with its conserved first and last residue. Fields, in order: D gene, V gene, J gene, clone size, CDR3 protein, CDR3 DNA. A D gene is named only where the DNA matches it firmly. Clone size is stated in some rows and not others, as once, few, many or a class when expanded.

>TRBD2|TRBV4-3|TRBJ2-1|many
CASSIGTSGANNEQFF
TGCGCCAGCAGCATCGGGACTAGCGGGGCCAACAATGAGCAGTTCTTC
>NA|TRBV5-8|TRBJ2-7|NA
CASSFVARSEQYF
TGTGCCAGCAGCTTTGTAGCCCGTAGCGAGCAGTACTTC
>NA|TRBV4-1|TRBJ1-3|NA
CASSPRWVASGNTIYF
TGCGCCAGCAGCCCACGATGGGTTGCCTCTGGAAACACCATATATTTT
>NA|TRBV6-5|TRBJ2-7|NA
CASSTAWEQYF
TGTGCCAGCAGTACCGCCTGGGAGCAGTACTTC
>TRBD1|TRBV6-2/TRBV6-3|TRBJ2-1|NA
CASRYGTGVNEQFF
TGTGCCAGCAGATACGGGACAGGGGTCAATGAGCAGTTCTTC
>TRBD2|TRBV9|TRBJ2-2|NA
CASSSHELAGGPSGELFF
TGTGCCAGCAGTTCTCATGAACTGGCGGGGGGGCCTTCCGGGGAGCTGTTTTTT
>NA|TRBV7-3|TRBJ2-1|NA
CASSQGTANNEQFF
TGTGCCAGCAGCCAAGGGACTGCCAACAATGAGCAGTTCTTC
>TRBD1|TRBV9|TRBJ1-1|NA
CASSSRQGANTEAFF
TGTGCCAGCAGCTCCCGACAGGGGGCGAACACTGAAGCTTTCTTT
>NA|TRBV19|TRBJ1-1|NA
CASSPSQRNTEAFF
TGTGCCAGTAGTCCTTCACAGCGGAACACTGAAGCTTTCTTT
>NA|TRBV6-5|TRBJ2-2|NA
CASSYWAGWNTGELFF
TGTGCCAGCAGTTACTGGGCAGGGTGGAACACCGGGGAGCTGTTTTTT
>NA|TRBV19|TRBJ1-5|NA
CASSMIRGSNQPQHF
TGTGCCAGTAGTATGATCAGGGGTAGCAATCAGCCCCAGCATTTT